This T cell receptor (beta chain) was obtained from a study of cytomegalovirus exposure and HLA in healthy donors. The study's findings and limits: Among the CMV-associated chains, three were confirmed in vitro as specific for CMV antigens. Several top significant clusters appeared, in a later analysis, to be linked to common viral pathogens.

Both 60 Vbeta primers and 13 Jbeta primers went into the PCR. The assay was immunoSEQ multiplex PCR, and TCRdb's table has in-frame clones only and misses some. Found here are around 160,000 clones, 65% to 70% of them singletons; the top ten hold around 4%. Comments on this clone: Its antigen is as yet unknown.

V trimming: 1 base; J trimming: 4 bases; junction bases outside the gene matches: 5. Germline values: CDR1 GTSNPN, CDR2 SVGIG (reference sequence). This CDR3 has 15 residues. This cohort consisted of healthy bone marrow donors. Material: PBMCs. This TCR was sampled from a woman between 18 and 29 years old in good health and CMV-seropositive. The chain combines TRBV30 with TRBJ1-5, with 9 positions matching TRBD1. The CDR3 region is CAWSDGQGPNQPQHF. The CDR3 DNA sequence: TGTGCCTGGAGTGACGGACAGGGGCCGAATCAGCCCCAGCATTTT.